This T cell receptor beta chain was found in a study of cytomegalovirus exposure and HLA in healthy donors. The PCR used 60 Vbeta and 13 Jbeta primers. Produced via immunoSEQ multiplex PCR; TCRdb's table is partial and in-frame only. The sample includes over 95,000 clones, roughly three quarters of them seen just once. The V end lost 5 bases, the J end lost 6 bases, and 20 bases lay between the germline ends. Germline V lookup: CDR1 SGHTA, CDR2 FQGTGA. This CDR3 spans 16 amino acids. The TCR was taken from a woman aged 40 to 55 in good health and CMV-seropositive. The chain combines TRBV7-3 with TRBJ2-1; a possible D gene is TRBD2 (6 bases). Input material: PBMCs. The CDR3 loop is CASSANPGTGPNEQFF. The CDR3 DNA is TGTGCCAGCAGCGCAAACCCCGGGACTGGCCCCAATGAGCAGTTCTTC.